A single sample gave rise to the 6 T cell receptor beta chains below, sequenced in a study of OX40 agonist ivuxolimab in advanced cancers. The assay was immunoSEQ multiplex PCR, and TCRdb's table has in-frame clones only and misses some. The table records about 92,000 clones, less than 85% of them present only once. Source: CD4+ or CD8+ T cells sorted from blood, taken in a trial of the OX40 agonist ivuxolimab. The source is an adult with an advanced solid tumor such as melanoma, head and neck, liver or kidney cancer.

This clone came up once. The rearrangement uses TRBV7-2 and TRBJ2-1; TRBD2 aligns across 9 bases. CDR3 size: 16 residues. Germline CDR1 and CDR2: SGHTA and FQGNSA. Trimming cost V 4 bases and J 6 bases; bases outside gene matches: 10. CDR3 DNA: TGTGCCAGCAGCTCTGGTGGCGGGGGGGCACCCAATGAGCAGTTCTTC. Translation gives CASSSGGGGAPNEQFF.

Written as DNA, the CDR3 is TGTGCCAGCAGTTCTCAACTACAAGCCAAAAACATTCAGTACTTC. This sequence encodes CASSSQLQAKNIQYF. The rearrangement joins TRBV7-2 to TRBJ2-4, with D unclear. V lost 6 bases, J lost 0 bases, and 12 bases lay in between. This CDR3 contains 15 residues. Germline-derived CDR1 and CDR2 are SGHTA and FQGNSA.

The V gene is TRBV7-2, the J gene TRBJ2-1; possible D gene TRBD2, 5 bases. Germline-derived CDR1 and CDR2 are SGHTA and FQGNSA. This CDR3 region has 14 residues. The ends were cut back, 7 bases at V and 0 bases at J, with 10 bases in the middle. DNA of the CDR3: TGTGCCAGCACCCGAGGGAGCTCCTACAATGAGCAGTTCTTC. This translates into CASTRGSSYNEQFF.

The chain couples TRBV7-9 to TRBJ2-5, with TRBD2 matching over 7 bases. Trimming removed 5 bases from V and 1 base from J; junction bases left unmatched: 7. CDR1 and CDR2 from the germline V gene are SEHNR and FQNEAQ (reference sequence). There are 15 residues in the CDR3. The CDR3 is CASSPTRGGQETQYF. The CDR3 DNA reads TGTGCCAGCAGCCCCACCCGCGGGGGCCAAGAGACCCAGTACTTC.

The gene calls are TRBV6-1 and TRBJ2-3; D may match TRBD1 or TRBD2 (6 bases each). Germline CDR1 reads MNHNS; CDR2 reads SASEGT. Trimming left V 0 bases short and J 2 bases short, with 9 bases between. The CDR3 sequence is 15 residues long. The CDR3 loop is CASSEASGATDTQYF. CDR3 bases: TGTGCCAGCAGTGAAGCTTCGGGGGCCACAGATACGCAGTATTTT.

V usage is TRBV7-6 and J usage is TRBJ2-5, with 10 bases lining up with TRBD2. The CDR3 length is 15 residues. Germline assignment: CDR1 SGHVS and CDR2 FNYEAQ. The junction had 7 bases not matched to a gene; V was cut back by 6 bases and J by 3 bases. CDR3 protein: CASSSSLAGEETQYF. The CDR3 nucleotides are TGTGCCAGCAGTTCCTCTCTAGCGGGAGAAGAGACCCAGTACTTC.